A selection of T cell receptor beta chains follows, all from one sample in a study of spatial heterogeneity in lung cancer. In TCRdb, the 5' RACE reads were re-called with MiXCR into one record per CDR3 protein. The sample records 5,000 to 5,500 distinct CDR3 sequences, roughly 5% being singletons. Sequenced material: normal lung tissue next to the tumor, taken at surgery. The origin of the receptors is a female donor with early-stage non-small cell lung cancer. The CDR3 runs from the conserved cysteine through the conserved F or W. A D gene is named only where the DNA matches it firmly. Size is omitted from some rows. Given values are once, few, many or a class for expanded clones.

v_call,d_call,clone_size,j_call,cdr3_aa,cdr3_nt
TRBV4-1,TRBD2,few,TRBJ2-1,CASSQLLAGEDEQFF,TGCGCCAGCAGCCAACTTCTAGCGGGAGAGGATGAGCAGTTCTTC
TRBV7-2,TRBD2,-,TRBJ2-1,CASRASGSSYNEQFF,TGTGCCAGCAGGGCTAGCGGGAGCTCCTACAATGAGCAGTTCTTC
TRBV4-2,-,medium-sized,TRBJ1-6,CASSKMEVAWGNSDSPLHF,TGTGCCAGCAGCAAGATGGAGGTGGCGTGGGGGAATTCGGATTCACCCCTCCACTTT
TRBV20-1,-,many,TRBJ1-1,CSARDLRDTEAFF,TGCAGTGCTAGAGATCTAAGGGATACTGAAGCTTTCTTT
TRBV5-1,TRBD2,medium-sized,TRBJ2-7,CASSELTSGRGEQYF,TGCGCCAGCAGCGAACTGACTAGCGGGAGAGGCGAGCAGTACTTC
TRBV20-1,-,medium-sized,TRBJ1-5,CSARSTSNQPQHF,TGCAGTGCTAGATCTACTAGCAATCAGCCCCAGCATTTT
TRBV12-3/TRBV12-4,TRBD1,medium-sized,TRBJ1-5,CASTIGQVNQPQHF,TGTGCCAGCACCATCGGACAGGTGAATCAGCCCCAGCATTTT
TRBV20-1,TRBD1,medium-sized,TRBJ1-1,CSARETRGSTEAFF,TGCAGTGCTAGAGAGACCAGGGGGAGCACTGAAGCTTTCTTT
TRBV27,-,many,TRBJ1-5,CASSSGAGSNQPQHF,TGTGCCAGCAGTTCCGGGGCGGGGAGCAATCAGCCCCAGCATTTT
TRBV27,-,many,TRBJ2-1,CASSLSFRDFFYNEQFF,TGTGCCAGCAGTTTATCCTTCCGGGACTTCTTCTACAATGAGCAGTTCTTC
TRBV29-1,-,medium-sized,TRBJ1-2,CSVEIPGTETNYGYTF,TGCAGCGTTGAAATACCCGGGACGGAGACCAACTATGGCTACACCTTC
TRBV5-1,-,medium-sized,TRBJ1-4,CASSARRDEKLFF,TGCGCCAGCAGCGCCCGGCGGGATGAAAAACTGTTTTTT
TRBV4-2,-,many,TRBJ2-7,CANSQTPTRDEQYF,TGTGCCAACAGCCAGACCCCCACTAGGGACGAGCAGTACTTC
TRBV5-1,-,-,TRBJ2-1,CASSLHSSYNEQFF,TGCGCCAGCAGCTTACATAGCTCCTACAATGAGCAGTTCTTC
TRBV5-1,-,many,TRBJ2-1,CASSLAQMGNEQLF,TGCGCCAGCAGCTTGGCTCAGATGGGCAATGAGCAGCTCTTC
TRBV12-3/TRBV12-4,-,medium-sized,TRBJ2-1,CASSFEGPQFF,TGTGCCAGCAGTTTTGAGGGCCCGCAGTTCTTC
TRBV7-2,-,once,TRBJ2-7,CASSPSTGYEQYF,TGTGCCAGCAGCCCCTCGACGGGCTACGAGCAGTACTTC
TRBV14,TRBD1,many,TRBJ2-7,CASSIGTGSYEQYF,TGTGCCAGCAGCATTGGGACAGGCTCCTACGAGCAGTACTTC
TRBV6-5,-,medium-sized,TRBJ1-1,CASSYPNTEAFF,TGTGCCAGCAGTTACCCAAACACTGAAGCTTTCTTT
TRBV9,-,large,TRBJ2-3,CASSPAGDPDTQYF,TGTGCCAGCAGCCCTGCAGGGGATCCAGATACGCAGTATTTT
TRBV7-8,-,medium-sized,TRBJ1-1,CASSLVGGNTEAFF,TGTGCCAGCAGCTTAGTAGGAGGGAACACTGAAGCTTTCTTT
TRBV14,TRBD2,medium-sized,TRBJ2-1,CASSPSLLAVEQFF,TGTGCCAGCAGCCCGTCCCTACTAGCGGTTGAGCAGTTCTTC
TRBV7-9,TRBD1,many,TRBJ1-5,CASSLGDRGPNQPQHF,TGTGCCAGCAGCTTAGGGGACAGGGGGCCAAATCAGCCCCAGCATTTT
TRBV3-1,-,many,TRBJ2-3,CASSLSAEGTDTQYF,TGTGCCAGCAGCCTATCTGCTGAGGGCACAGATACGCAGTATTTT
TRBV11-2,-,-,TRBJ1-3,CASSLGGAGNTIYF,TGTGCCAGCAGCCTGGGGGGTGCTGGAAACACCATATATTTT
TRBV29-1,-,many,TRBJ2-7,CSVARDAAYEQYF,TGCAGCGTTGCCCGGGACGCCGCCTACGAGCAGTACTTC
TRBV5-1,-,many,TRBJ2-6,CASSSPVWANVLTF,TGCGCCAGCAGCTCTCCCGTCTGGGCCAACGTCCTGACTTTC
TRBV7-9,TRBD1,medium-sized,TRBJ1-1,CASRPDRGSAFF,TGTGCCAGCAGGCCGGACAGGGGCTCTGCTTTCTTT
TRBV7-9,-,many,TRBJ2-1,CASSLWSRQVPTHDEQFF,TGTGCCAGCAGCTTATGGTCGCGACAGGTCCCCACTCATGATGAGCAGTTCTTC
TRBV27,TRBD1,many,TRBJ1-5,CASSKGQGPNQPQHF,TGTGCCAGCAGCAAGGGACAGGGGCCAAATCAGCCCCAGCATTTT
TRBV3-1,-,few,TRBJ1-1,CASSQVNLQSVLNTEAFF,TGTGCCAGCAGCCAAGTGAATCTACAGTCCGTCTTGAACACTGAAGCTTTCTTT
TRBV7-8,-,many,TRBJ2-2,CASSLAGVNGELFF,TGTGCCAGCAGCTTAGCGGGGGTAAACGGGGAGCTGTTTTTT
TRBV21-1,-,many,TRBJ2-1,CASSQGLAGGPDNEQFF,TGTGCCAGCAGCCAAGGACTAGCGGGAGGGCCGGACAATGAGCAGTTCTTC
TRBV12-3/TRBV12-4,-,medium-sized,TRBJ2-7,CASSPHVWTDLSYEQYF,TGTGCCAGCAGTCCTCATGTATGGACAGACCTATCCTACGAGCAGTACTTC
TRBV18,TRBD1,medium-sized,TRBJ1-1,CASSPSTGDATEAFF,TGTGCCAGCTCACCATCCACAGGGGATGCCACTGAAGCTTTCTTT
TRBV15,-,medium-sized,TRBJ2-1,CATSPGPLSGNEQFF,TGTGCCACCAGCCCAGGACCCCTTAGTGGGAATGAGCAGTTCTTC
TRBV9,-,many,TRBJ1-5,CASSGLESNQPQHF,TGTGCCAGCAGCGGACTAGAGAGCAATCAGCCCCAGCATTTT
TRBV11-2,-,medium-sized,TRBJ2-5,CASSFDRLETQYF,TGTGCCAGCAGCTTTGATAGGTTAGAGACCCAGTACTTC
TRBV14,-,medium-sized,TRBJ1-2,CASSQLKNQDYYGYTF,TGTGCCAGCAGCCAATTGAAGAACCAAGACTACTATGGCTACACCTTC
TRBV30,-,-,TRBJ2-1,CAWSVASVSSYNEQFF,TGTGCCTGGAGTGTGGCTAGCGTCAGCTCCTACAATGAGCAGTTCTTC
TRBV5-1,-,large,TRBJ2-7,CASSLDPGPYEQYF,TGCGCCAGCAGCTTGGACCCAGGTCCCTACGAGCAGTACTTC